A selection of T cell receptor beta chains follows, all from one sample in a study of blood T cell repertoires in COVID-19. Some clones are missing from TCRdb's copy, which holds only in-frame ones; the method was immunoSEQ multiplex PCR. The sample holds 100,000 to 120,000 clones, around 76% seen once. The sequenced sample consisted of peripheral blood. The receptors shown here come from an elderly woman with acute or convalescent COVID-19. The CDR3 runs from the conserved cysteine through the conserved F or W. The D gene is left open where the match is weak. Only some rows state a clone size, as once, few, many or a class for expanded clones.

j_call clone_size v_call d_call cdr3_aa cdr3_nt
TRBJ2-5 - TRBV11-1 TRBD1 CASSPQGAGETQYF TGTGCCAGCAGCCCACAGGGGGCAGGGGAGACCCAGTACTTC
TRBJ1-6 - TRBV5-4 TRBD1 CASSFQGANSPLHF TGTGCCAGCAGCTTCCAGGGGGCTAATTCACCCCTCCACTTT
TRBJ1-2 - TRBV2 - CASSALRESLYGYTF TGTGCCAGCAGTGCACTTCGGGAATCGCTCTATGGCTACACCTTC
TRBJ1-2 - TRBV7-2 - CASSLIVTGGVSGYTF TGTGCCAGCAGCTTAATTGTAACGGGGGGCGTCAGTGGCTACACCTTC
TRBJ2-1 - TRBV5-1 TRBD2 CASSRTSGGENEQFF TGCGCCAGCAGCCGGACTAGCGGGGGTGAGAATGAGCAGTTCTTC
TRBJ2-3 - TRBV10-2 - CASRSGSVLTDTQYF TGCGCCAGCAGAAGTGGTTCAGTTCTTACAGATACGCAGTATTTT
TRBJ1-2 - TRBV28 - CASSFSGGYGSTF TGTGCCAGCAGTTTCTCCGGCGGCTATGGCTCCACCTTC
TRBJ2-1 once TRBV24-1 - CATSDFGGRGQFF TGTGCCACCAGTGATTTCGGCGGCAGGGGGCAGTTCTTC
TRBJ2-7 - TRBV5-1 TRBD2 CASSLGLAGGIYEQYF TGCGCCAGCAGCTTGGGATTAGCGGGAGGAATCTACGAGCAGTACTTC
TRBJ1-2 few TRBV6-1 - CASSEAVFSTDSANYGYTF TGTGCCAGCAGTGAAGCGGTTTTCTCTACGGACAGCGCTAACTATGGCTACACCTTC
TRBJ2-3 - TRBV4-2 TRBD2 CASSQEVTSGSRDTQYF TGTGCCAGCAGCCAAGAGGTGACTAGCGGGAGTAGGGATACGCAGTATTTT
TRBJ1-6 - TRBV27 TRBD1 CASSFGTGVSSPLHF TGTGCCAGCAGTTTCGGGACAGGGGTTTCCTCACCCCTCCACTTT
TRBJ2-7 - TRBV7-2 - CASSSLNEQYF TGTGCCAGCAGCTCCCTAAACGAGCAGTACTTC
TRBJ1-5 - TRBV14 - CASSQPFWGHGQPQHF TGTGCCAGCAGCCAACCTTTCTGGGGCCACGGGCAGCCCCAGCATTTT
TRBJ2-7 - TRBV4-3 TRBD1 CASSQDVGDRAYEQYF TGCGCCAGCAGCCAAGATGTCGGGGACAGGGCCTACGAGCAGTACTTC
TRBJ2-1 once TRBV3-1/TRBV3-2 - CASSLGSGNEQFF TGTGCCAGCAGCCTAGGAAGCGGCAATGAGCAGTTCTTC
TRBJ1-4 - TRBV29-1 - CSVSRGYNEKLFF TGCAGCGTTTCGCGAGGTTATAATGAAAAACTGTTTTTT
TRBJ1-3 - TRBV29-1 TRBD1 CSVTGGPGMAIYF TGCAGCGTTACAGGGGGCCCGGGAATGGCCATATATTTT